These 20 T cell receptor beta chains were all obtained from the same sample, sequenced in a study of shared clonotypes between healthy human individuals. Method: immunoSEQ multiplex PCR; TCRdb's copy keeps in-frame clones and lacks some. This sample has about 1,800,000 clones, with about 94% found just once. The naive CD8 population came from CD45RO-negative cells selected for CCR7, without terminally differentiated effector memory CD45RA+ cells. Sequenced input: naive CD8+ T cells sorted from blood. These receptors came from a man aged 18 to 30 in good health.

The chain recombines TRBV4-1 with TRBJ1-1, with 7 bases fitting TRBD1. Germline CDR1 and CDR2: MGHRA and YSYEKL. The V segment lost 3 bases and the J segment 5 bases; nucleotides outside the gene matches: 9. The CDR3 totals 15 residues. DNA of the CDR3: TGCGCCAGCAGCCACCCGAGACAGGGAAGAACTGAAGCTTTCTTT. Protein: CASSHPRQGRTEAFF.

The chain combines TRBV5-4 with TRBJ1-1, with TRBD1 identical over 9 bases. This CDR3 spans 14 amino acids. Trimming at V came to 4 bases and at J to 5 bases, leaving 6 bases not matched to a gene. Per germline, CDR1 SGHNT and CDR2 YYREEE (reference sequence). The CDR3 DNA follows: TGTGCCAGCAGCACACAGGGGGCGCGGACTGAAGCTTTCTTT. Amino acid sequence: CASSTQGARTEAFF. The full variable domain, its missing parts supplied by reference TRBV5-4 and TRBJ1-1, is ETGVTQSPTHLIKTRGQQVTLRCSSQSGHNTVSWYQQALGQGPQFIFQYYREEENGRGNFPPRFSGLQFPNYSSELNVNALELDDSALYLCASSTQGARTEAFFGQGTRLTVV.

The chain uses TRBV29-1 and TRBJ2-7, with unresolved D. CDR1 SQVTM and CDR2 ANQGSEA come from the germline V gene. The length of the CDR3 is 13 residues. Trimming left V 0 bases short and J 2 bases short, with 8 bases between. The CDR3 DNA is TGCAGCGTTGAAGAGGGTTCTACCTACGAGCAGTACTTC. Its translation: CSVEEGSTYEQYF.

The count of this clone is one. The genes are TRBV27 and TRBJ2-1; 10 bases map to TRBD2. Germline V gene data show CDR1 as MNHEY and CDR2 as SMNVEV (reference sequence). The CDR3 consists of 13 residues. V lost 2 bases, J lost 10 bases, and 2 bases stayed unmatched. CDR3 protein: CASSLLAGVEQFF. In nucleotides, the CDR3 is TGTGCCAGCAGTTTACTAGCGGGAGTCGAGCAGTTCTTC.

The chain joins TRBV5-1 to TRBJ2-3; D is possibly TRBD1 (5 bases). There are 15 residues in the CDR3. In germline, CDR1 is SGHRS, CDR2 YFSETQ. Deletions cut 2 bases from V and 4 bases from J, with 14 bases between. The CDR3 DNA sequence: TGCGCCAGCAGCTTCGAACCAGGGTTGGCAGATACGCAGTATTTT. Protein sequence: CASSFEPGLADTQYF.

This chain joins TRBV7-9 and TRBJ1-2; the D gene is possibly TRBD1 (5 bases). V was shortened by 1 base and J by 4 bases, with 7 bases between the two germline ends. The germline CDR1 and CDR2 sequences are SEHNR and FQNEAQ (reference sequence). This CDR3 is 13 amino acids long. CDR3 DNA: TGTGCCAGCAGCTTAGGACAGATCTATGGCTACACCTTC. It is translated as CASSLGQIYGYTF. The whole variable domain, filled in from reference TRBV7-9 and TRBJ1-2, reads DTGVSQNPRHKITKRGQNVTFRCDPISEHNRLYWYRQTLGQGPEFLTYFQNEAQLEKSRLLSDRFSAERPKGSFSTLEIQRTEQGDSAMYLCASSLGQIYGYTFGSGTRLTVV.

This chain connects TRBV2 to TRBJ1-2; TRBD1 agrees at 8 bases. Per germline, CDR1 SNHLY and CDR2 FYNNEI. This CDR3 spans 17 amino acids. V gave up 0 bases and J gave up 0 bases; unmatched junction bases: 6. This CDR3 is CASSEARTGKANYGYTF. The CDR3 nucleotides are TGTGCCAGCAGTGAAGCCCGGACAGGGAAAGCTAACTATGGCTACACCTTC.

The chain uses TRBV6-5 and TRBJ2-1; TRBD2 agrees at 11 bases. The CDR3 has 15 amino acids. Unmatched junction bases numbered 1, after V lost 0 bases and J lost 6 bases. Germline lookup yields CDR1 MNHEY and CDR2 SVGAGI. The DNA of the CDR3 is TGTGCCAGCAGTTACTCCGGGACTAGCGGCAATGAGCAGTTCTTC. Its protein product is CASSYSGTSGNEQFF.

The chain has TRBV5-6 and TRBJ2-3, with D perhaps matching TRBD2 (5 bases). The V and J ends lost 6 bases and 1 base respectively, with 9 bases between them. Germline assignment: CDR1 SGHDT and CDR2 YYEEEE. The CDR3 has 13 amino acids. The CDR3 bases are TGTGCCAGCACCTTCGGGGGCACAGATACGCAGTATTTT. Protein product: CASTFGGTDTQYF.

On this clone itself: A single base separates this from a much larger clone, so it may be a read error. This sample includes further DNA sequences coding for the same CDR3. The V and J genes are TRBV9 and TRBJ2-1; no reliable D call. The CDR3 runs to 12 residues. CDR1 and CDR2 (germline): SGDLS, YYNGEE. V was clipped by 4 bases and J by 4 bases, with 6 bases between them. The CDR3 here is CASSPPYNEQFF. CDR3 sequence (DNA): TGTGCCAGCAGCCCCCCATACAATGAGCAGTTCTTC.

The chain combines TRBV18 with TRBJ1-1; 9 bases fit TRBD1. The ends lost 8 bases at V and 0 bases at J; junction bases unmatched: 7. The CDR3 is made up of 15 amino acids. Germline loops: CDR1 KGHSH, CDR2 LQKENI. The CDR3 DNA reads as TGTGCCAGCGGGGGACAGGGAGGGCTGAACACTGAAGCTTTCTTT. It encodes CASGGQGGLNTEAFF.

The chain has TRBV10-3 and TRBJ2-6; no reliable D call. V was trimmed by 11 bases and J by 2 bases, leaving 19 bases between them. This CDR3 contains 16 residues. Germline CDR1 reads ENHRY; CDR2 reads SYGVKD. The CDR3 loop is CAAHQEDTTGANVLTF. CDR3 coding DNA: TGTGCCGCTCATCAGGAAGATACTACTGGGGCCAACGTCCTGACTTTC.

This chain uses TRBV10-3 with TRBJ2-5, with 8 bases identical to TRBD1. Germline CDR1 is ENHRY and CDR2 is SYGVKD. V trimming: 6 bases; J trimming: 0 bases; junction bases outside the gene matches: 3. The CDR3 consists of 14 residues. The chain's CDR3 is CAIRTGANQETQYF. The CDR3 nucleotides are TGTGCCATCAGGACAGGGGCTAACCAAGAGACCCAGTACTTC.

V gene TRBV4-1 combines with J gene TRBJ1-2, with D possibly matching TRBD1 (5 bases). There are 15 residues in the CDR3. CDR1 is MGHRA, CDR2 YSYEKL, per germline. V gave up 4 bases and J gave up 2 bases, with 14 bases separating them. The chain's CDR3 is CASSLGALMNYGYTF. The DNA for the CDR3 is TGCGCCAGCAGCCTCGGGGCTCTGATGAACTATGGCTACACCTTC.

The V gene is TRBV7-9, the J gene TRBJ1-2; D gene uncertain. V lost 2 bases and J lost 4, with 11 bases in between. This CDR3 contains 14 residues. Per germline, CDR1 SEHNR and CDR2 FQNEAQ (reference sequence). In DNA form, the CDR3 reads TGTGCCAGCAGCTTACCACACGGGCCCTATGGCTACACCTTC. Protein product: CASSLPHGPYGYTF.

V and J are TRBV2 and TRBJ1-4; 8 nucleotides line up with TRBD1. V lost 8 bases to trimming and J lost 6 bases; unmatched junction nucleotides: 5. Germline V gene lookup returns CDR1 SNHLY and CDR2 FYNNEI. The CDR3 length is 13 residues. The CDR3 spells CASRQGSDEKLFF. The DNA for the CDR3 is TGTGCCAGCCGACAGGGGTCGGATGAAAAACTGTTTTTT.

The CDR3 sequence: CAWSDILAETQYF. As DNA, the CDR3 is TGTGCCTGGAGTGATATTCTAGCGGAGACCCAGTACTTC. The chain has TRBV30 and TRBJ2-5, with D perhaps matching TRBD2 (6 bases). V lost 1 base, J lost 5 bases, and 11 bases lay in between. The CDR3 has 13 amino acids. Germline values: CDR1 GTSNPN, CDR2 SVGIG (reference sequence).

The chain has TRBV10-3 and TRBJ2-5; D may be TRBD2 (7 bases). Germline V CDR1 and CDR2: ENHRY, SYGVKD. Trimming removed 10 bases at V and 0 bases at J, with 18 bases between. The CDR3 is 15 amino acids. CDR3 coding DNA: TGTGCCACGAGCTTGGCGGGGGCGGACCAAGAGACCCAGTACTTC. This gives the protein CATSLAGADQETQYF.

This clone was counted a single time. The chain has TRBV2 and TRBJ2-7, with D unresolved. Germline-derived CDR1 and CDR2 are SNHLY and FYNNEI. V gave up 6 bases and J gave up 2 bases, with 11 bases separating them. The CDR3 has 13 residues. The CDR3 protein is CASRKKPPYEQYF. CDR3 nucleotide sequence: TGTGCCAGCAGAAAAAAACCACCCTACGAGCAGTACTTC.

The V gene is TRBV9, the J gene TRBJ1-2; weak D call: TRBD1 (6 bases). V lost 1 base to trimming and J lost 7 bases, with 23 bases between them. The CDR3 contains 17 residues. Germline CDR1 SGDLS, CDR2 YYNGEE. CDR3 in amino acids: CASSVIPGDRRGFGYTF. For the CDR3, the DNA is TGTGCCAGCAGCGTAATCCCTGGCGACAGGAGGGGTTTTGGCTACACCTTC.